The clone carrying this T cell receptor (beta chain) appeared once. Its antigen is unknown. The data are from a study of blood T cells in healthy people across ages. Broader study findings: Whereas aged donors had fewer naive CD4+ cells, long-lived donors had more of them and higher diversity.

Through a sample-barcoded 5' primer and a J-beta primer mix, a second PCR was run for roughly 6 to 12 cycles. Sequencing yielded, for each sample, at least 2.5 million paired-end reads carrying CDR3. TCRdb ran MiXCR on the 5' RACE reads and lists one entry per CDR3 protein. The data hold roughly 900,000 distinct CDR3 sequences, with around 28% observed a single time. The V end lost 5 bases, the J end lost 7 bases, and 15 bases lay between the germline ends. The CDR3 is 15 amino acids. The germline V gene encodes CDR1 SGHNT and CDR2 YENEEA. The origin of this receptor is an elderly woman in good health. The sample consisted of blood. The chain is built from TRBV11-3 and TRBJ2-6, with D perhaps matching TRBD1 or TRBD2 (5 bases each). For the CDR3, the DNA is TGTGCCAGCAGCCTAGGGGTACGGGGAGCCAACGTCCTGACTTTC. It translates to CASSLGVRGANVLTF.